These 27 T cell receptor beta chains were sequenced from one sample in a study of blood T cells in healthy people across ages. Combining a sample-barcoded 5' primer with a J-beta primer mix, a second PCR ran for about 6 to 11 cycles. TCRdb re-called the 5' RACE reads through MiXCR, storing one row per CDR3 protein. This sample has hundreds of thousands of distinct CDR3 sequences, with under 35% found just once. The sequenced sample was blood. The receptors derive from an elderly woman in good health.

This chain joins TRBV12-3 or TRBV12-4 and TRBJ2-1; TRBD1 matches 8 bases. The CDR3 is 17 amino acids. Unmatched junction bases numbered 12, after V lost 6 bases and J lost 2 bases. The chain's CDR3 is CASSPRQGTGPYNEQFF. The CDR3 nucleotides are TGTGCCAGCAGCCCTCGACAGGGGACGGGCCCCTACAATGAGCAGTTCTTC.

This clonotype came up many times. The J gene is TRBJ1-2, the V gene TRBV15; the D gene is possibly TRBD1 (5 bases). The length of the CDR3 is 18 residues. From germline, CDR1 is LNHNV and CDR2 YYDKDF (reference sequence). V was clipped by 3 bases and J by 0 bases, with 20 bases between them. In nucleotides, the CDR3 is TGTGCCACCAGCAGCCAGGCCCAGGGCTACATACCTAACTATGGCTACACCTTC. As protein: CATSSQAQGYIPNYGYTF.

To note about this clonotype: Germline is not matched at one junction end, which may reflect a read error. V gene TRBV20-1 combines with J gene TRBJ2-5; D gene unclear. The CDR3 consists of 13 residues. The V gene's germline CDR1 is DFQATT and CDR2 SNEGSKA (reference sequence). CDR3 region: CSARPEYQETQCF. The CDR3, as DNA: TGCAGTGCTAGACCCGAGTACCAAGAGACCCAGTGCTTC.

This clonotype was found many times. The chain links TRBV7-8 to TRBJ2-1; TRBD1 matches 10 bases. Per the germline V gene, CDR1 is SGHVS and CDR2 is FQNEAQ. The junction had 7 bases not matched to a gene; V was cut back by 2 bases and J by 0 bases. This CDR3 comprises 18 residues. CDR3: CASSLLGQGKSSYNEQFF. CDR3 in DNA: TGTGCCAGCAGCTTATTGGGACAGGGGAAGAGCTCCTACAATGAGCAGTTCTTC.

Many counts were recorded for this clonotype. The chain has TRBV5-1 and TRBJ2-5; 9 bases are a match to TRBD2. The CDR3 contains 16 residues. Germline CDR1 reads SGHRS; CDR2 reads YFSETQ. V lost 1 base and J lost 4; bases outside the gene matches: 8. The DNA for the CDR3 is TGCGCCAGCAGCTTGAAGGAGAGCGGGGGGACAGAGACCCAGTACTTC. Its translation is CASSLKESGGTETQYF.

This clonotype was detected ten times or more. V usage is TRBV5-6 and J usage is TRBJ2-3; maybe TRBD2 (5 bases). V was shortened by 3 bases and J by 4 bases, with 12 bases between the two germline ends. The germline V gene encodes CDR1 SGHDT and CDR2 YYEEEE. This CDR3 has 14 residues. The CDR3 DNA is TGTGCCAGCAGCTCTAGCTGGTACGCAGATACGCAGTATTTT. It is translated as CASSSSWYADTQYF.

This clonotype was seen repeatedly, ten times or more. CDR3 region: CSAQKSAETQYF. The CDR3 DNA reads TGCAGTGCTCAGAAGAGTGCAGAGACCCAGTACTTC. J is TRBJ2-5 and V is TRBV20-1; D gene uncertain. V was clipped by 5 bases and J by 4 bases, with 11 bases between them. CDR3 length equals 12 residues. Per germline, CDR1 DFQATT and CDR2 SNEGSKA (reference sequence).

The chain carries TRBV20-1 and TRBJ2-1; TRBD2 matches 9 bases. V lost 6 bases and J lost 3; bases outside the gene matches: 6. The germline CDR1 and CDR2 sequences are DFQATT and SNEGSKA (reference sequence). The CDR3 is made up of 14 amino acids. The CDR3 here is CSAAGGPGYNEQFF. CDR3 sequence (DNA): TGCAGTGCCGCGGGGGGGCCTGGCTACAATGAGCAGTTCTTC.

This clonotype was detected ten times or more. This rearrangement joins TRBV29-1 to TRBJ2-1, with no clear D. The CDR3 consists of 14 residues. CDR1 SQVTM and CDR2 ANQGSEA come from the germline V gene. Trimming cost V 0 bases and J 3 bases, with 9 bases left between them. Here the CDR3 reads CSVEDRSDYNEQFF. CDR3 DNA sequence: TGCAGCGTTGAAGACCGCTCGGACTACAATGAGCAGTTCTTC.

This clonotype was counted between two and nine times. A clone one base away is much larger, so this may be a read error. This chain links TRBV15 with TRBJ2-5; 7 bases agree with TRBD2. The J call is uncertain, as TRBJ2-1 better fits the DNA end. The CDR3 is 16 amino acids. The germline V gene encodes CDR1 LNHNV and CDR2 YYDKDF (reference sequence). CDR3 DNA sequence: TGTGCCACCAGCAGGAAACTTCTAGCGGAACAAGAGACCCAGTTCTTC. It yields the protein CATSRKLLAEQETQFF.

As regards this clonotype: This could be a read error, since a much larger clone is one nucleotide away. V gene TRBV5-1 combines with J gene TRBJ2-3; tentatively, D is TRBD1 (5 bases). The germline CDR1 and CDR2 sequences are SGHRS and YFSETQ. V was trimmed by 4 bases and J by 6 bases, leaving 15 bases between them. The CDR3 runs to 14 residues. The CDR3 coding sequence is TGCGCCAGCAGCGTGGGGCAGCTAAGCGATACGCAGTATTTT. Translation: CASSVGQLSDTQYF.

In this sample, this clonotype turned up many times. The chain couples TRBV3-1 to TRBJ2-7; D possibly corresponds to TRBD1 (5 bases). The V gene lost 0 bases and the J gene lost 6 bases, with 18 bases spanning the gap. The germline V gene encodes CDR1 LGHDT and CDR2 YNNKEL (reference sequence). The CDR3 is 16 amino acids. CDR3 bases: TGTGCCAGCAGCCAAGATGTCAGGGCCTCTAAGAGCGAGCAGTACTTC. It encodes CASSQDVRASKSEQYF.

The table lists this clonotype with many counts. The chain has TRBV12-3 or TRBV12-4 and TRBJ2-7; TRBD1 matches at 7 bases. The CDR3 has 15 amino acids. The V gene end was trimmed by 5 bases and the J gene end by 3 bases; junction bases not matched to a gene: 10. In DNA, the CDR3 is TGTGCCAGCAGTCCACAACCGGGACAGCTCTACGAGCAGTACTTC. Translated, it gives CASSPQPGQLYEQYF.

A word on this clonotype: A much larger clone sits a single nucleotide away, making a read error possible. V usage is TRBV6-2 or TRBV6-3 and J usage is TRBJ2-3, with 8 bases fitting TRBD2. The CDR3 has 16 amino acids. Trimming took 4 bases from V and 4 from J; bases not matched to a gene: 10. CDR1 is MNHEY and CDR2 is SVGEGT in the germline V gene. The CDR3 nucleotides read TGTGCCAGCAGTTGCTCGGCGGGGGGAATCGCAGATACGCAGTATTTT. This sequence encodes CASSCSAGGIADTQYF.

On this clonotype: This may be a read error: a much more frequent sequence differs by one nucleotide. V gene TRBV5-1 combines with J gene TRBJ1-1; D remains ambiguous. The CDR3 is made up of 14 amino acids. Germline V lookup: CDR1 SGHRS, CDR2 YFSETQ. In DNA form, the CDR3 reads TGCGCCGGCAGCAACGGGGTCATGAACACTGAAGCTTTCTTT. Residues: CAGSNGVMNTEAFF. The full variable domain, completed using reference TRBV5-1 and TRBJ1-1, is KAGVTQTPRYLIKTRGQQVTLSCSPISGHRSVSWYQQTPGQGLQFLFEYFSETQRNKGNFPGRFSGRQFSNSRSEMNVSTLELGDSALYLCAGSNGVMNTEAFFGQGTRLTVV.

Only a few counts were recorded for this clonotype. The chain has TRBV5-1 and TRBJ1-6, with a possible D match to TRBD1 (6 bases). The CDR3 consists of 17 residues. Deletions cut 0 bases from V and 6 bases from J, with 16 bases between. In germline, CDR1 is SGHRS, CDR2 YFSETQ. CDR3 region: CASSLARGGSGNSPLHF. DNA for the CDR3: TGCGCCAGCAGCTTGGCCCGGGGGGGCTCTGGTAATTCACCCCTCCACTTT.

This clonotype was seen repeatedly, ten times or more. J is TRBJ2-7 and V is TRBV6-2 or TRBV6-3; no clear D. From germline, CDR1 is MNHEY and CDR2 SVGEGT. The V and J ends lost 6 bases and 7 bases respectively, with 25 bases between them. This CDR3 has 16 amino acids. CDR3 coding DNA: TGTGCCAGCAGCTTAGGGTGGGGTAACCCCCCTTCTGAGCAGTACTTC. It is translated as CASSLGWGNPPSEQYF.

This clonotype showed up many times. CDR3 coding DNA: TGTGCCACCAGTGATGAAAGCGGGGGGACCACAGATACGCAGTATTTT. It yields the protein CATSDESGGTTDTQYF. The chain carries TRBV24-1 and TRBJ2-3; 9 bases are a match to TRBD2. CDR1 KGHDR and CDR2 SFDVKD come from the germline V gene. This CDR3 has 16 amino acids. Unmatched junction bases numbered 5, after V lost 3 bases and J lost 2 bases.

In this sample, this clonotype turned up a few times. A much larger clone is a single base away; this may be a read error. In DNA form, the CDR3 reads TGTGCCAGCAGTGACCCGACCAAGGACAGTGAGCAGTTCTTC. Translated: CASSDPTKDSEQFF. The rearrangement links TRBV6-2 or TRBV6-3 to TRBJ2-1; D is perhaps TRBD1 (6 bases). Per the germline V gene, CDR1 is MNHEY and CDR2 is SVGEGT. V lost 5 bases to trimming and J lost 9 bases, with 17 bases between them. This CDR3 spans 14 amino acids.

This clonotype was counted at least ten times. The V and J genes are TRBV6-5 and TRBJ2-4; a possible D gene is TRBD2 (6 bases). Trimming removed 0 bases from V and 12 bases from J, with 21 bases in between. The germline V gene encodes CDR1 MNHEY and CDR2 SVGAGI. The CDR3 length is 16 residues. Here the CDR3 reads CASSYSSQGLHYDQYF. Here the CDR3 DNA reads TGTGCCAGCAGTTACTCTTCCCAGGGACTCCATTACGATCAGTACTTC.

In this sample, this clonotype turned up a few times. The chain recombines TRBV9 with TRBJ1-5, with D unclear. Germline V CDR1 and CDR2: SGDLS, YYNGEE. The V end lost 0 bases, the J end lost 4 bases, and 11 bases lay between the germline ends. The CDR3 spans 15 residues. CDR3 amino acids: CASSVGRGQNQPQHF. CDR3 bases: TGTGCCAGCAGCGTAGGGAGAGGGCAAAATCAGCCCCAGCATTTT.

This clonotype has more than one count but fewer than ten. With a much larger clone just one base away, this may be a read error. The chain recombines TRBV15 with TRBJ2-5; D uncertain. Germline CDR1 reads LNHNV; CDR2 reads YYDKDF (reference sequence). The CDR3 has 13 amino acids. The V and J ends lost 6 bases and 11 bases respectively, with 19 bases between them. The CDR3 DNA reads as TGTGCCACCAGTGTATCCCGAATGGTTGAGCAGTACTTC. It codes for CATSVSRMVEQYF.

This clonotype was seen ten or more times. J is TRBJ1-2 and V is TRBV12-3 or TRBV12-4; D gene unclear. V lost 3 bases and J lost 5, with 7 bases in between. This CDR3 region has 12 residues. The CDR3 loop reads CASSLNEYGYTF. CDR3 sequence (DNA): TGTGCCAGCAGTTTGAACGAGTATGGCTACACCTTC.

The chain is built from TRBV6-5 and TRBJ2-3; D could derive from TRBD1 or TRBD2 (6 bases each). In germline, CDR1 is MNHEY, CDR2 SVGAGI. Trimming cost V 7 bases and J 5 bases, with 16 bases left between them. This CDR3 spans 14 amino acids. CDR3 coding DNA: TGTGCCAGCACTCTAGGGGGGCATGGAGATACGCAGTATTTT. Translation gives CASTLGGHGDTQYF.

This clonotype was counted ten times or more. The chain employs TRBV7-9 and TRBJ1-1; 9 nucleotides line up with TRBD1. The junction had 7 bases not matched to a gene; V was cut back by 5 bases and J by 0 bases. Per the germline V gene, CDR1 is SEHNR and CDR2 is FQNEAQ (reference sequence). The CDR3 loop spans 16 amino acids. The CDR3 is CASSATGGALNTEAFF. CDR3 nucleotide sequence: TGTGCCAGCAGCGCCACAGGGGGCGCCTTGAACACTGAAGCTTTCTTT.

This chain connects TRBV7-9 to TRBJ2-1, with TRBD1 matching over 10 bases. The CDR3 runs 16 residues. With V trimmed by 5 bases and J by 2 bases, 6 bases remained unmatched. Germline V lookup: CDR1 SEHNR, CDR2 FQNEAQ (reference sequence). CDR3: CASSGGTGDPYNEQFF. The CDR3 nucleotides are TGTGCCAGCAGCGGAGGGACAGGGGACCCCTACAATGAGCAGTTCTTC.

Comment on this clonotype: This may be a read error: a much more frequent sequence differs by one nucleotide. The gene calls are TRBV5-1 and TRBJ2-5, with D unclear. The J call could be wrong; TRBJ2-1 is a better fit for the DNA end. The CDR3 consists of 15 residues. Germline V gene lookup returns CDR1 SGHRS and CDR2 YFSETQ. CDR3 DNA sequence: TGCGCCAGCAGCTTGGCGGACCCAAACCAAGAGACCCAGTTCTTC. Protein product: CASSLADPNQETQFF.